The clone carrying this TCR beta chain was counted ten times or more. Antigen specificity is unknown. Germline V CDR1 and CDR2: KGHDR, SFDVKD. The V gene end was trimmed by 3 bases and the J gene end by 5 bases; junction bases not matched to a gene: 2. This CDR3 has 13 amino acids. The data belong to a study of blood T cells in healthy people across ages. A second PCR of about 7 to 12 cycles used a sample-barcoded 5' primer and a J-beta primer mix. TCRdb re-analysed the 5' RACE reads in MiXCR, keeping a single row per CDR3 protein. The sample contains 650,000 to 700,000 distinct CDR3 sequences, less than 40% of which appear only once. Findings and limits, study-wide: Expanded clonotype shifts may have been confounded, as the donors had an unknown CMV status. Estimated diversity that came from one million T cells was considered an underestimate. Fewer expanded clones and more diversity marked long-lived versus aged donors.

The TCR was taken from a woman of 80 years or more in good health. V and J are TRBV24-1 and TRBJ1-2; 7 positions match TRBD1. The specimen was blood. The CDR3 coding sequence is TGTGCCACCAGTGATGGGACAGAATATGGCTACACCTTC. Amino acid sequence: CATSDGTEYGYTF.